The rows below give T cell receptor beta chains drawn from one sample of a study of blood T cell repertoires in COVID-19. TCRdb keeps only in-frame clones here, not all; method: immunoSEQ multiplex PCR. This sample carries about 140,000 clones, roughly four fifths of them seen once, and the ten largest clones take 1.5% to 2%. The material sequenced was PBMCs or T cells enriched from blood (not recorded which). These receptors all stem from a woman in her late teens or twenties who had been exposed to COVID-19. Both conserved end residues are part of each CDR3. Each record gives: J gene, D gene, V gene, clone size, CDR3 DNA, CDR3 protein. The D gene is left open where the match is weak. Clone size is not always given. Where it is, it says once, few, many or a class for expanded clones.

j_gene: TRBJ2-7
d_gene: TRBD2
v_gene: TRBV10-3
abundance: .
CDR3nt: TGTGCCATCAGGGCTCGGGAGACTAGCGAGTACGAGCAGTACTTC
CDR3aa: CAIRARETSEYEQYF

j_gene: TRBJ2-5
d_gene: TRBD1
v_gene: TRBV5-4
abundance: .
CDR3nt: TGTGCCAGCAGCTCACAGGGGGAAGAGACCCAGTACTTC
CDR3aa: CASSSQGEETQYF

j_gene: TRBJ1-3
d_gene: TRBD1
v_gene: TRBV5-3
abundance: .
CDR3nt: TGTGCCAGAAGCCCCGTCACAGGGGGAGGAAACACCATATATTTT
CDR3aa: CARSPVTGGGNTIYF

j_gene: TRBJ1-6
d_gene: TRBD1
v_gene: TRBV18
abundance: .
CDR3nt: TGTGCCAGCTCACCACAGGAAGGGGGCGAGTCACCCCTCCACTTT
CDR3aa: CASSPQEGGESPLHF

j_gene: TRBJ2-7
d_gene: TRBD1
v_gene: TRBV10-3
abundance: .
CDR3nt: TGTGCCACCGACAGGGGGGGTGAGTTCTACGAGCAGTACTTC
CDR3aa: CATDRGGEFYEQYF

j_gene: TRBJ2-3
d_gene: .
v_gene: TRBV3-1/TRBV3-2
abundance: .
CDR3nt: TGTGCCAGCATTACGGGGAGCACAGATACGCAGTATTTT
CDR3aa: CASITGSTDTQYF

j_gene: TRBJ2-1
d_gene: .
v_gene: TRBV7-8
abundance: .
CDR3nt: TGTGCCAGCAGCTTAAATCTAGGGGATGAGCAGTTCTTC
CDR3aa: CASSLNLGDEQFF

j_gene: TRBJ1-2
d_gene: .
v_gene: TRBV7-9
abundance: .
CDR3nt: TGTGCCAGCAGCCCCCAGGAGGGATTAAACTATGGCTACACCTTC
CDR3aa: CASSPQEGLNYGYTF

j_gene: TRBJ2-3
d_gene: .
v_gene: TRBV27
abundance: .
CDR3nt: TGTGCCAGCAGTCTATCTAGCATTAGCACAGATACGCAGTATTTT
CDR3aa: CASSLSSISTDTQYF

j_gene: TRBJ2-7
d_gene: .
v_gene: TRBV19
abundance: .
CDR3nt: TGTGCCAGTAGTATTGGAGCTTCCTACGAGCAGTACTTC
CDR3aa: CASSIGASYEQYF

j_gene: TRBJ2-7
d_gene: .
v_gene: TRBV9
abundance: once
CDR3nt: TGTGCCAGCAGCATACAGGGTTGGAACGAGCAGTACTTC
CDR3aa: CASSIQGWNEQYF

j_gene: TRBJ2-1
d_gene: TRBD1
v_gene: TRBV19
abundance: .
CDR3nt: TGTGCCAGTAGTCCAGGGGGCGCCGAGCAGTTCTTC
CDR3aa: CASSPGGAEQFF

j_gene: TRBJ2-1
d_gene: TRBD2
v_gene: TRBV29-1
abundance: .
CDR3nt: TGCAGCGTTGAAGGCCTTAAGACTAGCGCAGACAATGAGCAGTTCTTC
CDR3aa: CSVEGLKTSADNEQFF

j_gene: TRBJ2-5
d_gene: TRBD2
v_gene: TRBV28
abundance: .
CDR3nt: TGTGCCAGCAGCACGGGACTAGCGGGGCAAGAGACCCAGTACTTC
CDR3aa: CASSTGLAGQETQYF

j_gene: TRBJ1-1
d_gene: TRBD1
v_gene: TRBV2
abundance: .
CDR3nt: TGTGCCAGCACGGTCTGGACAGGGAGCACTGAAGCTTTCTTT
CDR3aa: CASTVWTGSTEAFF

j_gene: TRBJ1-1
d_gene: .
v_gene: TRBV20-1
abundance: .
CDR3nt: TGCAGTGCCAACAGGGTCTCTGAAGCTTTCTTT
CDR3aa: CSANRVSEAFF

j_gene: TRBJ2-7
d_gene: .
v_gene: TRBV30
abundance: .
CDR3nt: TGTGCCTGGAGCCCGCCGGGAAGGTTGGGGGGGCCTGGGTCCGAGCAGTACTTC
CDR3aa: CAWSPPGRLGGPGSEQYF

j_gene: TRBJ2-1
d_gene: .
v_gene: TRBV5-4
abundance: .
CDR3nt: TGTGCCAGCTATAGCGGCTCCTACAATGAGCAGTTCTTC
CDR3aa: CASYSGSYNEQFF

j_gene: TRBJ1-3
d_gene: .
v_gene: TRBV5-1
abundance: .
CDR3nt: TGCGCCAGCAGCTTGGCCGGGGGGAGGTATGGAAACACCATATATTTT
CDR3aa: CASSLAGGRYGNTIYF

j_gene: TRBJ2-7
d_gene: TRBD1
v_gene: TRBV4-1
abundance: .
CDR3nt: TGCGCCAGCAGCCAACGAACCGGGACAGCCAACTACGAGCAGTACTTC
CDR3aa: CASSQRTGTANYEQYF

j_gene: TRBJ1-4
d_gene: .
v_gene: TRBV19
abundance: .
CDR3nt: TGTGCCAGTAGTTTATCCTCCACTAATGAAAAACTGTTTTTT
CDR3aa: CASSLSSTNEKLFF

j_gene: TRBJ2-1
d_gene: .
v_gene: TRBV4-1
abundance: .
CDR3nt: TGCGCCAGCAGCCAATCCCTGAGCTCCTACAATGAGCAGTTCTTC
CDR3aa: CASSQSLSSYNEQFF

j_gene: TRBJ1-5
d_gene: .
v_gene: TRBV9
abundance: .
CDR3nt: TGTGCCAGCAGCCCGCAGGGGTATCAGCCCCAGCATTTT
CDR3aa: CASSPQGYQPQHF

j_gene: TRBJ1-5
d_gene: TRBD1
v_gene: TRBV3-1/TRBV3-2
abundance: .
CDR3nt: TGTGCCAGCAGCCAAGACAGGGGGAACAATCAGCCCCAGCATTTT
CDR3aa: CASSQDRGNNQPQHF

j_gene: TRBJ1-1
d_gene: TRBD1
v_gene: TRBV25-1
abundance: .
CDR3nt: TGTGCCAGCAGACTGAACAGGGGGCAGGGGACTGAAGCTTTCTTT
CDR3aa: CASRLNRGQGTEAFF

j_gene: TRBJ2-1
d_gene: TRBD1
v_gene: TRBV5-1
abundance: .
CDR3nt: TGCGCCAGCAGCTTGGGACAGGGTAACAATGAGCAGTTCTTC
CDR3aa: CASSLGQGNNEQFF

j_gene: TRBJ2-7
d_gene: TRBD2
v_gene: TRBV18
abundance: .
CDR3nt: TGTGCCAGCTCACAGACTAGCGGGAGCTCCTACGAGCAGTACTTC
CDR3aa: CASSQTSGSSYEQYF

j_gene: TRBJ1-1
d_gene: .
v_gene: TRBV27
abundance: few
CDR3nt: TGTGCCAGCAGTTTACAGGGTCGCACTGAAGCTTTCTTT
CDR3aa: CASSLQGRTEAFF

j_gene: TRBJ2-3
d_gene: TRBD2
v_gene: TRBV5-1
abundance: .
CDR3nt: TGCGCCAGCAGCCTAAGGGGACTAGCGGGAAGGAGCGGCACAGATACGCAGTATTTT
CDR3aa: CASSLRGLAGRSGTDTQYF

j_gene: TRBJ2-1
d_gene: TRBD2
v_gene: TRBV5-1
abundance: .
CDR3nt: TGCGCCAGCAGCTTGAGCGGGGGGCCGGTTTTGAGCGGGAGGGCCACTTACAATGAGCAGTTCTTC
CDR3aa: CASSLSGGPVLSGRATYNEQFF

j_gene: TRBJ1-1
d_gene: .
v_gene: TRBV6-5
abundance: .
CDR3nt: TGTGCCAGCAGTTACAAACAGAACACTGAAGCTTTCTTT
CDR3aa: CASSYKQNTEAFF

j_gene: TRBJ2-7
d_gene: TRBD2
v_gene: TRBV6-1
abundance: .
CDR3nt: TGTGCCAGCAGTCCCCTAGCGGGAGGCACCTACGAGCAGTACTTC
CDR3aa: CASSPLAGGTYEQYF

j_gene: TRBJ2-1
d_gene: .
v_gene: TRBV7-9
abundance: .
CDR3nt: TGTGCCAGCCCCGGTGTAGGGGGCTCCTACAATGAGCAGTTCTTC
CDR3aa: CASPGVGGSYNEQFF

j_gene: TRBJ2-3
d_gene: .
v_gene: TRBV6-4
abundance: .
CDR3nt: TGTGCCAGCAGTGGCTCAGAGGCAGATACGCAGTATTTT
CDR3aa: CASSGSEADTQYF

j_gene: TRBJ1-1
d_gene: .
v_gene: TRBV7-9
abundance: .
CDR3nt: TGTGCCAGCAGCCCTATCACTAACACTGAAGCTTTCTTT
CDR3aa: CASSPITNTEAFF

j_gene: TRBJ1-1
d_gene: TRBD1
v_gene: TRBV19
abundance: .
CDR3nt: TGTGCCAGTAGTATCCCAGGGGGAACTGAAGCTTTCTTT
CDR3aa: CASSIPGGTEAFF

j_gene: TRBJ1-2
d_gene: TRBD1
v_gene: TRBV30
abundance: .
CDR3nt: TGTGCCTGGCACAGGGGAGTTGGCTACACCTTC
CDR3aa: CAWHRGVGYTF

j_gene: TRBJ1-2
d_gene: .
v_gene: TRBV30
abundance: few
CDR3nt: TGTGCCTGGGAAGGAGCAGCCGTAGGCTACACCTTC
CDR3aa: CAWEGAAVGYTF

j_gene: TRBJ1-6
d_gene: .
v_gene: TRBV7-9
abundance: .
CDR3nt: TGTGCCAGCAGCATCAGGACAGCAAAGGGGAGTAATTCACCCCTCCACTTT
CDR3aa: CASSIRTAKGSNSPLHF

j_gene: TRBJ1-5
d_gene: .
v_gene: TRBV28
abundance: .
CDR3nt: TGTGCCAGCAGTCGGACAGCATGGCAGCCCCAGCATTTT
CDR3aa: CASSRTAWQPQHF

j_gene: TRBJ1-1
d_gene: .
v_gene: TRBV30
abundance: .
CDR3nt: TGTGCCTGGAGTGTTGGACAGCACACTGAAGCTTTCTTT
CDR3aa: CAWSVGQHTEAFF